This T cell receptor beta chain was recovered during a study of T cell repertoires in cytomegalovirus infection. Regarding the study as a whole: CMV carriers with the relevant HLA were identified by cumulative public TCR beta family frequency.

On this clonotype: The target antigen is unknown.

Trimming cost V 7 bases and J 5 bases, with 17 bases left between them. The CDR3 loop spans 14 amino acids. Germline lookup yields CDR1 SGHVS and CDR2 FQNEAQ. One entry per CDR3 protein results from TCRdb running MiXCR on the reads. Of some 500,000 distinct CDR3 sequences listed, almost 40% were seen once; the top ten hold around 48%. The V gene is TRBV7-8, the J gene TRBJ2-5; D remains ambiguous. This material consisted of cultured PBMCs, taken from culture after CMV antigen stimulation. The source is a human donor in good health (CMV status not recorded). Some clones in this sample may be carry-over from other donors' samples. The CDR3 spells CASTRGRLWETQYF. The CDR3, as DNA: TGTGCCAGCACCCGCGGACGTTTATGGGAGACCCAGTACTTC.